One and the same sample provided the 17 T cell receptor beta chains below, sequenced in a study of T cells in Graves' hyperthyroidism and ophthalmopathy (dated 2019 in TCRdb). Library method: multiplex PCR. These reads were obtained on an Illumina HiSeq 2000. The TCR beta CDR3 regions were amplified from the RNA transcripts. The first round of RT-PCR for the TCR CDR3 was performed with the HTBI primer set and the Qiagen OneStep RT-PCR kit. The public reads were reprocessed in TCRdb via fastp at Q25 and MiXCR, keeping in-frame beta chains. Each record represents a unique CDR3 protein, reported with the most common genes and DNA among its rows. The sample table holds a few hundred thousand distinct CDR3 sequences, of which less than 20% were seen once. The ten largest clones represent less than 45% of the sample. The sample consisted of blood. These receptors all stem from a man aged 18 to 30 with Graves' ophthalmopathy.

The rearrangement links TRBV6-1 to TRBJ2-5, with a possible D match to TRBD1 (6 bases). CDR3 length: 13 residues. In germline, CDR1 is MNHNS, CDR2 SASEGT. Trimming cost V 7 bases and J 5 bases, with 14 bases left between them. The CDR3 reads CASTRDTAETQYF. CDR3 DNA: TGTGCCAGCACCCGGGACACTGCGGAGACCCAGTACTTC.

This clonotype has ten or more counts. The chain has TRBV5-1 and TRBJ1-1; 10 bases map to TRBD1. CDR1 and CDR2 from the germline V gene are SGHRS and YFSETQ. J was trimmed by 1 base and V by 4 bases; bases with no gene match: 7. The CDR3 has 16 residues. The CDR3 region is CASSLTGGAGNTEAFF. The CDR3 DNA reads as TGCGCCAGCAGCCTGACAGGGGGCGCGGGGAACACTGAAGCTTTCTTT. The full variable domain, in which reference TRBV5-1 and TRBJ1-1 provide the parts outside the CDR3, is KAGVTQTPRYLIKTRGQQVTLSCSPISGHRSVSWYQQTPGQGLQFLFEYFSETQRNKGNFPGRFSGRQFSNSRSEMNVSTLELGDSALYLCASSLTGGAGNTEAFFGQGTRLTVV.

This clonotype was detected ten times or more. This chain connects TRBV24-1 to TRBJ2-2; 12 bases line up with TRBD2. Trimming cost V 5 bases and J 1 base; bases outside gene matches: 13. The CDR3 has 20 residues. Germline CDR1 and CDR2: KGHDR and SFDVKD. The CDR3, as DNA: TGTGCCACCAGTGCACCCTCCGGGACTAGCGGGCCGCAGAACACCGGGGAGCTGTTTTTT. It is translated as CATSAPSGTSGPQNTGELFF.

The V call is TRBV27, the J call TRBJ2-5; 7 bases map to TRBD1. Germline V gene lookup returns CDR1 MNHEY and CDR2 SMNVEV (reference sequence). The CDR3 sequence is 13 residues long. V shed 4 bases and J 5 bases; nucleotides not matched to a gene: 4. The CDR3 is CASSSQGTETQYF. DNA for the CDR3: TGTGCCAGCAGTTCACAGGGGACGGAGACCCAGTACTTC.

The chain links TRBV7-6 to TRBJ2-2; the D gene could be TRBD1 or TRBD2 (6 bases each). V shed 5 bases and J shed 3 bases, with 16 bases lying between them. The germline V gene encodes CDR1 SGHVS and CDR2 FNYEAQ. The CDR3 spans 16 residues. CDR3 residues: CASSRPVGGDTGELFF. The CDR3, as DNA: TGTGCCAGCAGCCGCCCCGTCGGGGGCGACACCGGGGAGCTGTTTTTT.

On this clonotype itself: A read error is possible here, since a much larger clone lies one base away. The chain joins TRBV28 to TRBJ2-5; possibly TRBD2 for D (5 bases). This CDR3 is 15 amino acids long. The V and J ends lost 5 bases and 5 bases respectively, with 18 bases between them. In germline, CDR1 is MDHEN, CDR2 SYDVKM. The CDR3 reads CASSPPTTRPETQYF. CDR3 in DNA: TGTGCCAGCAGTCCCCCGACTACGCGGCCGGAGACCCAGTACTTC.

The V and J genes are TRBV2 and TRBJ2-1; D may be TRBD2 (7 bases). V lost 4 bases, J lost 8 bases, and 12 bases lay in between. Looked up from germline, CDR1 is SNHLY and CDR2 is FYNNEI. The CDR3 has 13 residues. CDR3: CASSVGGADEQFF. The CDR3 coding sequence is TGTGCCAGCAGTGTAGGGGGGGCGGATGAGCAGTTCTTC.

This clonotype was counted at least ten times. The rearrangement links TRBV5-6 to TRBJ1-2; D might be TRBD1 (6 bases). CDR1 is SGHDT and CDR2 is YYEEEE in the germline V gene. V lost 4 bases and J lost 2, with 12 bases in between. The CDR3 has 14 amino acids. CDR3 sequence reads: CASSRPQGNYGYTF. The CDR3 region has the DNA TGTGCCAGCAGCCGACCTCAGGGGAACTATGGCTACACCTTC.

This chain connects TRBV5-1 to TRBJ1-4; tentative D call: TRBD1 (6 bases). Germline CDR1 SGHRS, CDR2 YFSETQ. V lost 3 bases, J lost 5 bases, and 11 bases lay in between. This CDR3 contains 14 residues. The CDR3 DNA reads TGCGCCAGCAGCTGGAGCAGGGGCAATGAAAAACTGTTTTTT. The encoded protein is CASSWSRGNEKLFF.

This clonotype was detected many times. V and J are TRBV12-3 or TRBV12-4 and TRBJ2-7; D unclear. This CDR3 comprises 11 residues. V was pared by 3 bases and J by 5 bases, with 5 bases between. CDR3 residues: CASSFGNEQYF. DNA for the CDR3: TGTGCCAGCAGTTTCGGAAACGAGCAGTACTTC.

This clonotype was found a few times. The V call is TRBV4-2, the J call TRBJ1-1; unclear D gene. The germline gives CDR1 LGHNA, CDR2 YNFKEQ. V lost 1 base to trimming and J lost 7 bases, with 10 bases between them. The CDR3 is 13 amino acids. CDR3 sequence (DNA): TGTGCCAGCAGCCAAGCTAGAGGAGTTGAAGCTTTCTTT. Protein sequence: CASSQARGVEAFF.

Points on this clonotype: Possible read error: a much larger clone is one base away. J is TRBJ1-1 and V is TRBV6-5; D unresolved. The CDR3 loop spans 11 amino acids. Germline-derived CDR1 and CDR2 are MNHEY and SVGAGI. V was clipped by 2 bases and J by 7 bases, with 5 bases between them. The DNA for the CDR3 is TGTGCCAGCAGTTACGACGGTGAAGCTTTCTTT. It codes for CASSYDGEAFF.

This clonotype was seen many times. The rearrangement uses TRBV28 and TRBJ2-7, with D hard to call. V was clipped by 4 bases and J by 3 bases, with 13 bases between them. The germline CDR1 and CDR2 sequences are MDHEN and SYDVKM. CDR3 length: 14 residues. The CDR3 is CASSSSETGYEQYF. DNA of the CDR3: TGTGCCAGCAGTTCATCGGAAACGGGCTACGAGCAGTACTTC.

The V gene is TRBV4-1, the J gene TRBJ2-3, with 7 positions matching TRBD2. The V gene end was trimmed by 1 base and the J gene end by 3 bases; junction bases not matched to a gene: 4. The CDR3 runs 15 residues. Germline lookup yields CDR1 MGHRA and CDR2 YSYEKL. Written as DNA, the CDR3 is TGCGCCAGCAGCCAAGCTGCACTAGCGACAGATACGCAGTATTTT. As protein: CASSQAALATDTQYF.

The table lists this clonotype with many counts. This chain's CDR3 is CASGTGIYGYTF. The CDR3 DNA follows: TGCGCCAGCGGGACAGGGATCTATGGCTACACCTTC. This rearrangement joins TRBV5-1 to TRBJ1-2; 9 bases align to TRBD1. CDR3 length equals 12 residues. After removal of 7 bases from V and 4 bases from J, the junction contained 2 bases not matched to a gene. The germline V gene encodes CDR1 SGHRS and CDR2 YFSETQ. Supplemented by reference TRBV5-1 and TRBJ1-2, the full variable domain reads KAGVTQTPRYLIKTRGQQVTLSCSPISGHRSVSWYQQTPGQGLQFLFEYFSETQRNKGNFPGRFSGRQFSNSRSEMNVSTLELGDSALYLCASGTGIYGYTFGSGTRLTVV.

This clonotype was picked up a small number of times. The chain recombines TRBV15 with TRBJ2-1, with 10 nucleotides matching TRBD1. Losses at the gene ends were 3 bases for V and 6 bases for J; bases not matched to a gene: 5. CDR3 length: 15 amino acids. Per germline, CDR1 LNHNV and CDR2 YYDKDF (reference sequence). This chain's CDR3 is CATSSRTGGVNEQFF. As DNA, the CDR3 is TGTGCCACCAGCAGCCGGACAGGGGGAGTCAATGAGCAGTTCTTC.

Regarding this clonotype: A single base separates this from a much larger clone, so it may be a read error. The chain couples TRBV20-1 to TRBJ2-1, with D possibly TRBD1 on 5 matching bases. The end of the DNA fits TRBJ2-7 better, so the J call may be wrong. The CDR3 is 12 residues long. Germline lookup yields CDR1 DFQATT and CDR2 SNEGSKA (reference sequence). The CDR3 reads CSEGVVDNEQYF. CDR3 DNA: TGCAGTGAAGGGGTCGTCGACAATGAGCAGTACTTC.